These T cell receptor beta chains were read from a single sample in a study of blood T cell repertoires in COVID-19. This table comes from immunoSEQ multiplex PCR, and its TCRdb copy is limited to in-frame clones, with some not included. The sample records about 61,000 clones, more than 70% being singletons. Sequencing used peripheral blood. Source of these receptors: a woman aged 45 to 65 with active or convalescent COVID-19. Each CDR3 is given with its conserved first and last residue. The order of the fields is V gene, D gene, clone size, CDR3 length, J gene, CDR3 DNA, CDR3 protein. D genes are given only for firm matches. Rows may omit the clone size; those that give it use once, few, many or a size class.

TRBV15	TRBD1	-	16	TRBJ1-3	TGTGCCACCAGCAGAGGGGACAGGGGAACTGGAAACACCATATATTTT	CATSRGDRGTGNTIYF
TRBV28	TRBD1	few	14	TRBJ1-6	TGTGCCAGCAGTTTCTGGGACAGGGGATCACCCCTCCACTTT	CASSFWDRGSPLHF
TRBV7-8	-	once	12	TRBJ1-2	TGTGCCAGCTCCCAGGGGAACTATGGCTACACCTTC	CASSQGNYGYTF
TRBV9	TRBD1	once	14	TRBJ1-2	TGTGCCAGCAGCGTAAGCAGGGGGCTTGATGGCTACACCTTC	CASSVSRGLDGYTF
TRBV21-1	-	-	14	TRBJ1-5	TGTGCCAGCATCCAGGGCAGTAGCAATCAGCCCCAGCATTTT	CASIQGSSNQPQHF
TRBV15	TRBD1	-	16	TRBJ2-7	TGTGCCACCAGCCCCCAGGGGGCAGGGGGTTTCTACGAGCAGTACTTC	CATSPQGAGGFYEQYF
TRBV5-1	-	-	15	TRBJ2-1	TGCGCCAGCAGCTTGGAGGGGACTCCCGACAATGAGCAGTTCTTC	CASSLEGTPDNEQFF
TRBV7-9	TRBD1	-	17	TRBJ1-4	TGTGCCAGCAGCTCGGGACAGATCTTCGCAACTAATGAAAAACTGTTTTTT	CASSSGQIFATNEKLFF
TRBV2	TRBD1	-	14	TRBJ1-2	TGTGCCAGCAGTGAAGCCAGGGGGACTGATGGCTACACCTTC	CASSEARGTDGYTF
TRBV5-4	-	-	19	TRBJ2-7	TGTGCCAGCAGCTGCCTGATGTTGCAGCTAGGGGTGGTAAACTACGAGCAGTACTTC	CASSCLMLQLGVVNYEQYF
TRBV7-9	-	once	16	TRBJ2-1	TGTGCCAGCAGCTTAGTATACAGGGTGGGCCACAATGAGCAGTTCTTC	CASSLVYRVGHNEQFF
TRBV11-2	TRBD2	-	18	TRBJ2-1	TGTGCCAGCAGCTTATTCCACGGGAGGGGGTTTTCTATTAATGAGCAGTTCTTC	CASSLFHGRGFSINEQFF
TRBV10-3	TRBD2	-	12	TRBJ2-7	TGTGCCATCAAGGCGGGAGCGGAAGAGCAGTACTTC	CAIKAGAEEQYF
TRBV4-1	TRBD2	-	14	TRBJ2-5	TGCGCCAGCAGCCAAGGACTAGCGGGAGAGACCCAGTACTTC	CASSQGLAGETQYF
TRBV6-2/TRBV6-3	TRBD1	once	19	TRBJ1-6	TGTGCCAGCAGTTACACGCGTGGGGACAGGGCCTCTTATAATTCACCCCTCCACTTT	CASSYTRGDRASYNSPLHF
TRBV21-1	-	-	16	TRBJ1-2	TGTGCCAGCAGCAGTCGGGGGGAAATACGGGTTGAGGGCTACACCTTC	CASSSRGEIRVEGYTF
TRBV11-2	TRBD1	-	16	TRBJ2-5	TGTGCCAGCAGCTGGGCTGGGGTAGGGGGCGAGGAGACCCAGTACTTC	CASSWAGVGGEETQYF
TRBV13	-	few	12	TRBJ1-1	TGTGCCAGCAGCCGGGGGAGCACTGAAGCTTTCTTT	CASSRGSTEAFF
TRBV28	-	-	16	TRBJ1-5	TGTGCCAGCAGTTCTCCCGGGAGGGGGGGCAATCAGCCCCAGCATTTT	CASSSPGRGGNQPQHF
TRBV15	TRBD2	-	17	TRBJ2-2	TGTGCCACCAGCAGAGCACTAGCGGGAGGAAAGTCCGGGGAGCTGTTTTTT	CATSRALAGGKSGELFF
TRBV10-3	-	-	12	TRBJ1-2	TGTGCCATCCGTCCAGGGGACTATGGCTACACCTTC	CAIRPGDYGYTF
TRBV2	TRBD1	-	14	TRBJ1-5	TGTGCCAGCAGGTACAGGGGTGGGAATCAGCCCCAGCATTTT	CASRYRGGNQPQHF
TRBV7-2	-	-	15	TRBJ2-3	TGTGCCAGCAGCTTAGATACCTCGGGCACAGATACGCAGTATTTT	CASSLDTSGTDTQYF
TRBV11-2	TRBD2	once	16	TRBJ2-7	TGTGCCAGCAGCTCACGTACCGGGACTAGCGCCTACGAGCAGTACTTC	CASSSRTGTSAYEQYF
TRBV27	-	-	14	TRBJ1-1	TGTGCCAGCAGTTTATTACAGGGAAGCCCTGAAGCTTTCTTT	CASSLLQGSPEAFF
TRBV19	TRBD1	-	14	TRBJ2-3	TGTGCCAGTAGTCCGGGACAGGTAACAGATACGCAGTATTTT	CASSPGQVTDTQYF
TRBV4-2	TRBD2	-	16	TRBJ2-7	TGTGCCAGCAGCCAGGCTCAGACTAGCGGGAGTCGTGAGCAGTACTTC	CASSQAQTSGSREQYF